This entry concerns a single T cell receptor (beta chain). Its specificity is unknown. The data stem from a study of STAT5B mutations in CD4+ large granular lymphocyte leukemia. Study-level background: Among healthy controls, a particular HLA allele went with more CDR3 'QG' motifs. Study-wide results and limits: Approximately 25% of private leukemic clonotypes occurred rarely in other patients' non-leukemic repertoires.

This was a survey-level run. Sequenced by immunoSEQ multiplex PCR; TCRdb stores in-frame clones only, minus some. The profile covers some 32,000 clones, with about three quarters appearing a single time and about 1% taken by the ten largest. The CDR3 is 15 amino acids. The germline V gene has CDR1 SGHNT and CDR2 YENEEA. V lost 3 bases, J lost 4 bases, and 8 bases stayed unmatched. The origin of this receptor is a human donor in good health. The sequenced sample consisted of CD4+ T cells from blood buffy coats. This chain joins TRBV11-3 and TRBJ1-2; 7 positions agree with TRBD1. In DNA form, the CDR3 reads TGTGCCAGCAGCTTGGGAGGGGGCGCGGTCTATGGCTACACCTTC. It translates to CASSLGGGAVYGYTF.